This T cell receptor (beta chain) derives from a study of neurological immune-mediated disorders. Time point: longitudinal time-point 1 (baseline). PBMCs stored at -80 C, 2 million in total, were the source of the unsorted libraries. The CDR3 contains 15 residues. V shed 2 bases, J shed 4 bases, and the junction held 1 base outside the gene matches. CDR1 and CDR2 from the germline V gene are MNHEY and SMNVEV (reference sequence). The authors produced cDNA by 5'RACE using 10-nucleotide random UMIs. Every sequencing run drew on 15-18 subjects and yielded over 170 million TCR-beta sequences. In TCRdb, the 5' RACE reads were re-called with MiXCR into one record per CDR3 protein. The data show about 57,000 distinct CDR3 sequences, 9.5% to 12% seen once. This clonotype showed up many times.

Sequencing used PBMCs. This rearrangement joins TRBV27 to TRBJ2-1; 11 bases map to TRBD2. This clonotype originated in a male donor with HTLV-1-associated myelopathy (HAM/TSP). CDR3 in DNA: TGTGCCAGCAGTTTACTAGCGGGGGGATACAATGAGCAGTTCTTC. This codes for CASSLLAGGYNEQFF.